Below are 26 T cell receptor beta chains sequenced from a single sample in a study of blood T cell repertoires in COVID-19. Assay used: immunoSEQ multiplex PCR; TCRdb lists only in-frame clones, some missing. The table includes approximately 66,000 clones, around 83% detected once. Sequenced sample: peripheral blood. The receptor set was obtained from a man aged 45-60 years with active COVID-19.

The chain employs TRBV11-3 and TRBJ1-3; 7 bases align to TRBD1. This CDR3 region has 16 residues. V shed 5 bases and J 0 bases; nucleotides not matched to a gene: 7. The germline CDR1 and CDR2 sequences are SGHNT and YENEEA. Here the CDR3 DNA reads TGTGCCAGCAGCAGGGGGACAGCCTTCTCTGGAAACACCATATATTTT. Its translation is CASSRGTAFSGNTIYF.

This clone was counted once. The J gene is TRBJ2-1, the V gene TRBV3-1 (or the pseudogene TRBV3-2), with 13 bases aligning to TRBD2. CDR1 is LGHDT, CDR2 YNNKEL, per germline (reference sequence). Trimming cost V 4 bases and J 12 bases; bases outside gene matches: 12. The CDR3 extends over 16 amino acids. CDR3 DNA: TGTGCCAGCAGCCGACTAGCGGGAGGCGGTTTACGATTGCAGTTCTTC. It specifies CASSRLAGGGLRLQFF.

This chain connects TRBV5-6 to TRBJ1-2; D is perhaps TRBD1 (5 bases). Germline CDR1 is SGHDT and CDR2 is YYEEEE. Trimming pared 0 bases from V and 0 bases from J, leaving 12 bases between. This CDR3 has 16 amino acids. Here the CDR3 reads CASSLELGPTNYGYTF. For the CDR3, the DNA is TGTGCCAGCAGCTTGGAATTGGGGCCTACTAACTATGGCTACACCTTC.

The V and J genes are TRBV19 and TRBJ2-1; 7 bases agree with TRBD2. The CDR3 is 15 amino acids. Germline V CDR1 and CDR2: LNHDA, SQIVND (reference sequence). V lost 6 bases, J lost 0 bases, and 5 bases stayed unmatched. The CDR3 DNA is TGTGCCAGTAGCAGACTAGCCACCTCCTACAATGAGCAGTTCTTC. Amino acid sequence: CASSRLATSYNEQFF.

This clone was seen once. A read error may account for a junction end that differs from germline. This chain uses TRBV4-1 with TRBJ2-3; TRBD1 matches at 9 bases. The V gene's germline CDR1 is MGHRA and CDR2 YSYEKL. CDR3 size: 16 residues. CDR3 bases: TGCGCCAGCACCCAATCGACAGGGGGAAACACAGATACGCAGTATTTT. It is translated as CASTQSTGGNTDTQYF.

The chain employs TRBV4-1 and TRBJ2-1; D not certain. Trimming pared 1 base from V and 5 bases from J, leaving 15 bases between. The CDR3 runs to 16 residues. CDR1 and CDR2 from the germline V gene are MGHRA and YSYEKL. CDR3 nucleotide sequence: TGCGCCAGCAGCCAAGTACCTCCAGTCGTTAACAATGAGCAGTTCTTC. Its translation is CASSQVPPVVNNEQFF.

A note on this clone: This sample also contains other DNA sequences that code for the same CDR3. The chain joins TRBV5-1 to TRBJ1-2; weak D call: TRBD1 (5 bases). The CDR3 runs to 13 residues. Germline CDR1 reads SGHRS; CDR2 reads YFSETQ. V was clipped by 4 bases and J by 2 bases, with 9 bases between them. The CDR3 DNA is TGCGCCAGCAGCCCCGACAGAAACTATGGCTACACCTTC. Protein product: CASSPDRNYGYTF.

This clone has more than one count but fewer than ten. The rearrangement uses TRBV6-6 and TRBJ1-5; D ambiguous. Per the germline V gene, CDR1 is MNHNY and CDR2 is SVGAGI (reference sequence). V was pared by 6 bases and J by 2 bases, with 11 bases between. This CDR3 is 14 amino acids long. The CDR3 reads CASSSDNGNQPQHF. The CDR3 nucleotides are TGTGCCAGCAGCTCTGACAACGGCAATCAGCCCCAGCATTTT.

The chain uses TRBV6-1 and TRBJ1-1; D unresolved. Per the germline V gene, CDR1 is MNHNS and CDR2 is SASEGT. V gave up 2 bases and J gave up 0 bases, with 19 bases separating them. The CDR3 extends over 18 amino acids. The CDR3 bases are TGTGCCAGCAGTGAATTGGGCTGGGCGGGCCCCATGAACACTGAAGCTTTCTTT. Amino acids: CASSELGWAGPMNTEAFF.

The chain combines TRBV19 with TRBJ2-4; TRBD1 matches 12 bases. Per germline, CDR1 LNHDA and CDR2 SQIVND (reference sequence). V shed 3 bases and J 7 bases; nucleotides not matched to a gene: 13. The CDR3 spans 18 residues. Written as DNA, the CDR3 is TGTGCCAGTAGTATGGGACAGGGGGCCATCCCTCGCCTGAACATTCAGTACTTC. Translated, it gives CASSMGQGAIPRLNIQYF.

This clone has only a few counts. V usage is TRBV7-3 and J usage is TRBJ1-6; 7 nucleotides agree with TRBD1. The CDR3 has 14 amino acids. CDR1 is SGHTA and CDR2 is FQGTGA in the germline V gene. With 5 bases clipped from V and 6 bases from J, the junction kept 4 bases outside the gene matches. The CDR3 nucleotides read TGTGCCAGCAGCACGGGGACAGCTAATTCACCCCTCCACTTT. It is translated as CASSTGTANSPLHF.

The rearrangement joins TRBV6-5 to TRBJ2-7; 8 nucleotides align to TRBD1. V lost 5 bases to trimming and J lost 1 base; unmatched junction nucleotides: 7. From germline, CDR1 is MNHEY and CDR2 SVGAGI. This CDR3 comprises 15 residues. CDR3 region: CASSPPRQGSYEQYF. The CDR3 nucleotides read TGTGCCAGCAGTCCCCCGCGACAGGGGTCCTACGAGCAGTACTTC.

This chain uses TRBV9 with TRBJ2-3; 9 bases fit TRBD2. The CDR3 loop spans 15 amino acids. CDR1 is SGDLS and CDR2 is YYNGEE in the germline V gene. The ends lost 3 bases at V and 1 base at J; junction bases unmatched: 3. The CDR3 DNA reads as TGTGCCAGCAGCGGGTGGACTAGCGGCACAGATACGCAGTATTTT. It specifies CASSGWTSGTDTQYF.

The genes are TRBV7-8 and TRBJ1-3; 7 bases are a match to TRBD1. The CDR3 length is 15 residues. Per the germline V gene, CDR1 is SGHVS and CDR2 is FQNEAQ. V lost 3 bases, J lost 8 bases, and 10 bases stayed unmatched. CDR3 in amino acids: CASSFSRGLGDTIYF. In nucleotides, the CDR3 is TGTGCCAGCAGCTTCTCGAGGGGGCTCGGGGACACCATATATTTT.

V usage is TRBV9 and J usage is TRBJ1-5; no reliable D call. Germline CDR1 is SGDLS and CDR2 is YYNGEE. The CDR3 is made up of 13 amino acids. With 0 bases removed from V and 8 bases from J, the gap between germline ends came to 9 bases. The CDR3 here is CASSVEPGEPQHF. CDR3 DNA sequence: TGTGCCAGCAGCGTAGAACCGGGAGAGCCCCAGCATTTT. Using reference TRBV9 and TRBJ1-5 for the parts outside the CDR3, the full variable domain is DSGVTQTPKHLITATGQRVTLRCSPRSGDLSVYWYQQSLDQGLQFLIQYYNGEERAKGNILERFSAQQFPDLHSELNLSSLELGDSALYFCASSVEPGEPQHFGDGTRLSIL.

This clone was observed a single time. The chain employs TRBV6-2 or TRBV6-3 and TRBJ2-1; no reliable D call. Germline lookup yields CDR1 MNHEY and CDR2 SVGEGT. The V end lost 2 bases, the J end lost 15 bases, and 17 bases lay between the germline ends. The CDR3 runs to 13 residues. CDR3 amino acids: CASSYRLPGVPFF. CDR3 in DNA: TGTGCCAGCAGTTACCGTCTTCCTGGAGTTCCGTTCTTC.

V usage is TRBV7-2 and J usage is TRBJ1-1; D unresolved. From germline, CDR1 is SGHTA and CDR2 FQGNSA. CDR3 length: 12 residues. V lost 5 bases and J 7 bases, leaving 11 bases between the germline ends. CDR3: CASSPGLDEAFF. CDR3 bases: TGTGCCAGCAGCCCCGGCCTAGATGAAGCTTTCTTT.

V and J are TRBV4-1 and TRBJ2-1; weak D call: TRBD1 (6 bases). Trimming left V 3 bases short and J 0 bases short, with 9 bases between. Germline loops: CDR1 MGHRA, CDR2 YSYEKL. This CDR3 region has 15 residues. CDR3 sequence reads: CASSQDSSSYNEQFF. The CDR3 region has the DNA TGCGCCAGCAGCCAGGACAGCTCCTCCTACAATGAGCAGTTCTTC.

The chain combines TRBV7-9 with TRBJ2-7; perhaps TRBD1 as D (5 bases). Germline lookup yields CDR1 SEHNR and CDR2 FQNEAQ (reference sequence). V lost 3 bases, J lost 5 bases, and 11 bases lay in between. This CDR3 has 13 residues. Written as DNA, the CDR3 is TGTGCCAGCAGCTTGGTAGGGGTCAACGAGCAGTACTTC. Residues: CASSLVGVNEQYF.

The J gene is TRBJ2-1, the V gene TRBV18; 10 bases are shared with TRBD2. With V trimmed by 0 bases and J by 15 bases, 5 bases remained unmatched. CDR3 length equals 13 residues. In germline, CDR1 is KGHSH, CDR2 LQKENI. The CDR3 DNA sequence: TGTGCCAGCTCACCACCGGGGACTAGCGTTGCGTTCTTC. Translating it yields CASSPPGTSVAFF. The full variable domain, rest sourced from reference TRBV18 and TRBJ2-1, is NAGVMQNPRHLVRRRGQEARLRCSPMKGHSHVYWYRQLPEEGLKFMVYLQKENIIDESGMPKERFSAEFPKEGPSILRIQQVVRGDSAAYFCASSPPGTSVAFFGPGTRLTVL.

J is TRBJ1-3 and V is TRBV5-6, with a possible D match to TRBD1 (6 bases). CDR1 and CDR2 from the germline V gene are SGHDT and YYEEEE. This CDR3 is built from 17 residues. The V end was cut by 4 bases, the J end by 2 bases, with 19 bases between. CDR3: CASSTNRARLTGNTIYF. The DNA for the CDR3 is TGTGCCAGCAGCACAAACAGGGCCCGCCTAACTGGAAACACCATATATTTT.

This rearrangement joins TRBV6-5 to TRBJ1-2; the match to TRBD1 covers 10 bases. The V segment lost 8 bases and the J segment 7 bases; nucleotides outside the gene matches: 10. Germline-derived CDR1 and CDR2 are MNHEY and SVGAGI. The CDR3 runs 14 residues. The CDR3 region is CASPRPGQGFGYTF. Here the CDR3 DNA reads TGTGCCAGCCCCCGTCCGGGACAGGGGTTTGGCTACACCTTC.

This chain joins TRBV4-1 and TRBJ1-1; D perhaps matches TRBD1 (5 bases). The CDR3 loop spans 14 amino acids. V was cut by 6 bases and J by 0 bases, with 11 bases left in between. Germline CDR1 and CDR2: MGHRA and YSYEKL. CDR3 nucleotides: TGCGCCAGCAGGGACATTACCATGAACACTGAAGCTTTCTTT. Its protein product is CASRDITMNTEAFF.

V usage is TRBV6-6 and J usage is TRBJ1-1; no clear D. The CDR3 length is 13 residues. V lost 6 bases and J 1 base, leaving 9 bases between the germline ends. Germline CDR1 is MNHNY and CDR2 is SVGAGI (reference sequence). CDR3: CASRVRWNTEAFF. CDR3 nucleotides: TGTGCCAGCAGGGTCAGGTGGAACACTGAAGCTTTCTTT.

The chain has TRBV9 and TRBJ2-5, with TRBD2 matching over 11 bases. Losses at the gene ends were 5 bases for V and 2 bases for J; bases not matched to a gene: 5. CDR3 length: 15 amino acids. Germline loops: CDR1 SGDLS, CDR2 YYNGEE. The CDR3 nucleotides read TGTGCCAGCAGAAGACTAGCGGGGCCACAAGAGACCCAGTACTTC. This sequence encodes CASRRLAGPQETQYF.

J is TRBJ1-5 and V is TRBV12-3 or TRBV12-4; TRBD1 might be the D (5 bases). V was pared by 4 bases and J by 9 bases, with 7 bases between. The CDR3 runs 11 residues. Here the CDR3 DNA reads TGTGCCAGCAGTTCCGGGGGGCCCCAGCATTTT. The encoded protein is CASSSGGPQHF.